This T cell receptor (beta chain) appears in the sequencing data of a study of CXCR3-negative and CXCR3-positive naive CD8 T cells. Germline V gene data show CDR1 as MDHEN and CDR2 as SYDVKM. The CDR3 extends over 18 amino acids. Notes on this clonotype: Its matching antigen is unknown.

TRB cDNA libraries were made by UMI-labeled 5' RACE. TCRdb re-called the 5' RACE reads and shows each CDR3 protein once, DNA omitted. In all, the sample yields about 92,000 distinct CDR3 sequences. The study's findings and limits: Comparison of naive cells showed more hydrophobic TRB CDR3s in CXCR3-positive than in CXCR3-negative naive cells.

The sequence was collected from a human donor in good health. Some clones in this sample may be carry-over from other donors' samples. The rearrangement uses TRBV28 and TRBJ2-3; the TCRdb call, TRBD1, lacks DNA for checking. The sample comprised naive CXCR3+ CD8+ T cells from blood. The sample's subset: CD45RO-CCR7+CD27+CD95- naive CD8+ T cells expressing CXCR3 (TNR3+). This CDR3 reads CASSLGQGALINTDTQYF.